These T cell receptor beta chains were read from a single sample in a study of monozygotic twins with cystic fibrosis. TCRdb keeps only in-frame clones here, not all; method: immunoSEQ multiplex PCR. The sample records around 9,100 clones, 98% to 99% being singletons. The sequencing input was blood. The receptors were sampled from a girl aged 2-15 years with cystic fibrosis. Both conserved end residues are part of each CDR3. Fields, in order: J gene, D gene, V gene, clone size, CDR3 protein, CDR3 DNA. The D gene is left open where the match is weak. Rows may omit the clone size; those that give it use once, few, many or a size class.

J gene: TRBJ2-1; D gene: -; V gene: TRBV10-3; clone size: -; CDR3 protein: CAIGDRYEQFF; CDR3 DNA: TGTGCCATCGGGGACCGCTATGAGCAGTTCTTC
J gene: TRBJ2-5; D gene: TRBD2; V gene: TRBV7-7; clone size: -; CDR3 protein: CASSSGTSGRMRQETQYF; CDR3 DNA: TGTGCCAGCAGCTCCGGGACTAGCGGGAGGATGCGGCAAGAGACCCAGTACTTC
J gene: TRBJ1-2; D gene: -; V gene: TRBV2; clone size: -; CDR3 protein: CASSTGTVYGYTF; CDR3 DNA: TGTGCCAGCAGTACCGGGACGGTCTATGGCTACACCTTC
J gene: TRBJ2-3; D gene: TRBD2; V gene: TRBV18; clone size: -; CDR3 protein: CASSPLSSGGTDTQYF; CDR3 DNA: TGTGCCAGCTCACCGCTATCTAGCGGGGGCACAGATACGCAGTATTTT
J gene: TRBJ2-1; D gene: -; V gene: TRBV15; clone size: once; CDR3 protein: CATSLDSSSYNEQFF; CDR3 DNA: TGTGCCACCAGCTTGGACTCGAGCTCCTACAATGAGCAGTTCTTC
J gene: TRBJ1-5; D gene: -; V gene: TRBV9; clone size: -; CDR3 protein: CASSVEGALGPQHF; CDR3 DNA: TGTGCCAGCAGCGTAGAGGGCGCCCTGGGTCCCCAGCATTTT
J gene: TRBJ1-2; D gene: -; V gene: TRBV5-1; clone size: once; CDR3 protein: CASSSGQTANYGYTF; CDR3 DNA: TGCGCCAGCAGCTCAGGACAGACCGCTAACTATGGCTACACCTTC
J gene: TRBJ1-6; D gene: -; V gene: TRBV15; clone size: -; CDR3 protein: CATSRGEINSPLHF; CDR3 DNA: TGTGCCACCAGCAGAGGAGAGATTAATTCACCCCTCCACTTT
J gene: TRBJ2-7; D gene: TRBD2; V gene: TRBV28; clone size: -; CDR3 protein: CASSLAGGPYEQYF; CDR3 DNA: TGTGCCAGCAGCTTAGCGGGAGGGCCTTACGAGCAGTACTTC
J gene: TRBJ1-3; D gene: -; V gene: TRBV5-1; clone size: -; CDR3 protein: CASSLSWVPGNTIYF; CDR3 DNA: TGCGCCAGCAGCTTGTCATGGGTCCCTGGAAACACCATATATTTT
J gene: TRBJ2-1; D gene: -; V gene: TRBV4-3; clone size: once; CDR3 protein: CASSRSFGDNEQFF; CDR3 DNA: TGCGCCAGCAGCCGCTCCTTTGGGGACAATGAGCAGTTCTTC
J gene: TRBJ1-5; D gene: -; V gene: TRBV30; clone size: -; CDR3 protein: CAWSVQAIYPQHF; CDR3 DNA: TGTGCCTGGAGTGTACAGGCCATTTATCCCCAGCATTTT
J gene: TRBJ2-3; D gene: -; V gene: TRBV27; clone size: -; CDR3 protein: CASSPSVGESADTQYF; CDR3 DNA: TGTGCCAGCAGTCCCTCTGTGGGGGAGAGCGCAGATACGCAGTATTTT
J gene: TRBJ2-6; D gene: -; V gene: TRBV19; clone size: -; CDR3 protein: CASSTRRQAYSGANVLTF; CDR3 DNA: TGTGCCAGTAGTACCAGACGACAGGCATACTCTGGGGCCAACGTCCTGACTTTC
J gene: TRBJ2-2; D gene: -; V gene: TRBV19; clone size: -; CDR3 protein: CASSPLALAGELFF; CDR3 DNA: TGTGCCAGTAGTCCGCTAGCTTTGGCCGGGGAGCTGTTTTTT
J gene: TRBJ2-7; D gene: -; V gene: TRBV7-9; clone size: -; CDR3 protein: CASSEDSNYEQYF; CDR3 DNA: TGTGCCAGCAGCGAAGACAGTAACTACGAGCAGTACTTC
J gene: TRBJ2-3; D gene: TRBD2; V gene: TRBV6-6; clone size: -; CDR3 protein: CASSYPLAGGTDTQYF; CDR3 DNA: TGTGCCAGCAGTTACCCCTTAGCGGGAGGGACAGATACGCAGTATTTT
J gene: TRBJ2-7; D gene: -; V gene: TRBV20-1; clone size: -; CDR3 protein: CSAVLGVEQYF; CDR3 DNA: TGCAGTGCGGTTCTAGGTGTCGAGCAGTACTTC
J gene: TRBJ2-7; D gene: -; V gene: TRBV28; clone size: -; CDR3 protein: CASSPIQGQVYF; CDR3 DNA: TGTGCCAGCAGCCCGATCCAGGGTCAAGTGTACTTC
J gene: TRBJ2-1; D gene: -; V gene: TRBV6-5; clone size: -; CDR3 protein: CATRGPNEQFF; CDR3 DNA: TGTGCCACCCGGGGACCCAATGAGCAGTTCTTC
J gene: TRBJ2-3; D gene: TRBD2; V gene: TRBV18; clone size: -; CDR3 protein: CASSPRTSGASTDTQYF; CDR3 DNA: TGTGCCAGCTCACCAAGGACTAGCGGGGCAAGCACAGATACGCAGTATTTT
J gene: TRBJ2-3; D gene: TRBD2; V gene: TRBV19; clone size: -; CDR3 protein: CATRLAGSTDTQYF; CDR3 DNA: TGTGCCACCCGCCTAGCGGGAAGCACAGATACGCAGTATTTT
J gene: TRBJ2-7; D gene: TRBD1; V gene: TRBV27; clone size: -; CDR3 protein: CASSPGTAYEQYF; CDR3 DNA: TGTGCCAGCAGTCCCGGGACAGCCTACGAGCAGTACTTC
J gene: TRBJ2-2; D gene: -; V gene: TRBV5-1; clone size: -; CDR3 protein: CASSSLVSGNTGELFF; CDR3 DNA: TGCGCCAGCAGCTCCCTAGTGTCCGGGAACACCGGGGAGCTGTTTTTT
J gene: TRBJ2-5; D gene: TRBD2; V gene: TRBV6-1; clone size: -; CDR3 protein: CASSELAGGPETQYF; CDR3 DNA: TGTGCCAGCAGTGAACTAGCGGGAGGGCCAGAGACCCAGTACTTC
J gene: TRBJ1-6; D gene: -; V gene: TRBV30; clone size: -; CDR3 protein: CAWSVGTNSPLHF; CDR3 DNA: TGTGCCTGGAGTGTAGGGACAAATTCACCCCTCCACTTT
J gene: TRBJ2-3; D gene: TRBD2; V gene: TRBV5-6; clone size: -; CDR3 protein: CASSRPGLAGVGTDTQYF; CDR3 DNA: TGTGCCAGCAGCCGACCGGGACTAGCGGGAGTAGGCACAGATACGCAGTATTTT
J gene: TRBJ2-5; D gene: -; V gene: TRBV30; clone size: -; CDR3 protein: CAWSVAGAQETQYF; CDR3 DNA: TGTGCCTGGAGTGTGGCAGGGGCCCAAGAGACCCAGTACTTC
J gene: TRBJ2-7; D gene: -; V gene: TRBV2; clone size: -; CDR3 protein: CASSVVGVPSYEQYF; CDR3 DNA: TGTGCCAGCAGTGTGGTCGGCGTCCCTTCCTACGAGCAGTACTTC
J gene: TRBJ1-1; D gene: -; V gene: TRBV13; clone size: -; CDR3 protein: CASSIDGGLSTTEAFF; CDR3 DNA: TGTGCCAGCAGCATAGACGGGGGGCTGTCTACCACTGAAGCTTTCTTT